This T cell receptor (beta chain) derives from a study of blood T cell repertoires in COVID-19. Whole-study context: Researchers got acute and convalescent COVID-19 samples from the United States, Italy and Spain. T cells, B-cell-depleted T cells, or PBMCs provided the cDNA or gDNA that served as material.

Study processing details: Reference gene primer amplification yielded estimated nucleated cell counts. Profiling relied on immunoSEQ multiplex PCR, and the TCRdb table lists in-frame clones only, not all of them. For V, J and clone size, that table is used; D and trimming come from the DNA. The sample carries 150,000 to 250,000 clones, about 76% recorded once. A Seattle source enrolled patients during active infection and followed them longitudinally. Sequenced input: peripheral blood. The receptor's source is a woman in her thirties or forties with COVID-19, enrolled during active disease.

The CDR3 region is CASSYSNFGGAYGYTF. CDR3 DNA sequence: TGTGCCAGCAGTTACTCGAATTTTGGGGGCGCATATGGCTACACCTTC. The chain carries TRBV6-5 and TRBJ1-2; TRBD1 is a possible D gene (6 bases). The CDR3 is 16 amino acids. Germline CDR1 MNHEY, CDR2 SVGAGI. Trimming left V 0 bases short and J 5 bases short, with 16 bases between.